This TCR beta chain derives from a study of blood T cell repertoires in COVID-19. Some clones are missing from TCRdb's copy, which holds only in-frame ones; the method was immunoSEQ multiplex PCR. This sample yields approximately 240,000 clones, of which roughly four fifths are seen a single time; 2.3% belongs to the top ten. CDR3 length: 14 residues. The V gene's germline CDR1 is MNHEY and CDR2 SVGAGI. J gave up 6 bases and V 8 bases, and 8 bases lay outside the gene matches. This sequence originates from a woman aged 55-70 years with acute or convalescent COVID-19. The sample comprised peripheral blood. The chain employs TRBV6-5 and TRBJ2-1; 9 bases are a match to TRBD2. The CDR3 DNA reads TGTGCCAGCGAGGCGGGGGGGCCGGGCAATGAGCAGTTCTTC. Protein product: CASEAGGPGNEQFF.